The clone carrying this T cell receptor beta chain has a single count. Its target is not known. Molecular barcoding with unique molecular identifiers was used for the TCRbeta library. TCRdb used MiXCR to reprocess the PCR reads, holding one entry per CDR3 protein. The sample includes about 610,000 distinct CDR3 sequences, 25% to 30% seen only once; the top ten take just over 35%. This entry comes from a study of T-cell reconstitution after alpha-beta-depleted transplantation in children. Findings and caveats of the study: One year post-transplant, T-cell counts and diversity were largely derived from T cells produced anew.

The sample was PBMCs, taken before TCRalphabeta/CD19-depleted stem cell transplant. The TCR comes from a boy under two years old with Wiskott-Aldrich syndrome, due to receive a stem cell transplant.

The CDR3 loop reads CASSSAGMGYNEQFF. The CDR3 bases are TGCGCCAGCAGCTCAGCGGGGATGGGATACAATGAGCAGTTCTTC. This sequence joins TRBV5-1 and TRBJ2-1, with TRBD2 identical over 7 bases. The CDR3 contains 15 residues. The trim removed 3 bases at V and 4 bases at J, leaving 7 bases unmatched. Germline CDR1 SGHRS, CDR2 YFSETQ.